This TCR beta chain emerged from a study of blood T cell repertoires in COVID-19. Source study methods: Reference gene primer amplification gave estimated nucleated cell counts. Assay used: immunoSEQ multiplex PCR; TCRdb lists only in-frame clones, some missing. That table gives V, J and clone size, and the DNA gave D and trimming. The sample lists roughly 150,000 clones, approximately 86% seen once, with approximately 5.4% in the top ten. The CDR3 sequence is 16 residues long. Germline CDR1 and CDR2: LGHDT and YNNKEL (reference sequence). V was clipped by 4 bases and J by 5 bases; unmatched bases: 8.

This TCR was sampled from a human donor in a cohort sampled during active COVID-19. Sequencing used peripheral blood. V is TRBV3-1 (or the pseudogene TRBV3-2) and J is TRBJ1-1; TRBD1 matches at 12 bases. This CDR3 is CASSPGQGARSTEAFF. For the CDR3, the DNA is TGTGCCAGCAGCCCGGGACAGGGGGCGAGGTCAACTGAAGCTTTCTTT.